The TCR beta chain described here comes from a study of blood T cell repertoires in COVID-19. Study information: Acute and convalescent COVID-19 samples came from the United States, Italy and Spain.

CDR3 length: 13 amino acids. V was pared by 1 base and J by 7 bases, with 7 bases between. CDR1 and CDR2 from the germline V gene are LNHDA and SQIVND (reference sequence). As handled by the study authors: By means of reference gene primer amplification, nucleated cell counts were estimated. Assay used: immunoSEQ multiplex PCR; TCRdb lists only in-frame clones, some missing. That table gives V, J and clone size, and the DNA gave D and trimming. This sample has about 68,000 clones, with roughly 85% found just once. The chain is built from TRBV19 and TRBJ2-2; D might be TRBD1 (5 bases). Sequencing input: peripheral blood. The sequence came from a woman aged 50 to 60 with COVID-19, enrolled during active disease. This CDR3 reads CASSIGRGGELFF. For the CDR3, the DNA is TGTGCCAGTAGTATAGGAAGGGGCGGGGAGCTGTTTTTT.